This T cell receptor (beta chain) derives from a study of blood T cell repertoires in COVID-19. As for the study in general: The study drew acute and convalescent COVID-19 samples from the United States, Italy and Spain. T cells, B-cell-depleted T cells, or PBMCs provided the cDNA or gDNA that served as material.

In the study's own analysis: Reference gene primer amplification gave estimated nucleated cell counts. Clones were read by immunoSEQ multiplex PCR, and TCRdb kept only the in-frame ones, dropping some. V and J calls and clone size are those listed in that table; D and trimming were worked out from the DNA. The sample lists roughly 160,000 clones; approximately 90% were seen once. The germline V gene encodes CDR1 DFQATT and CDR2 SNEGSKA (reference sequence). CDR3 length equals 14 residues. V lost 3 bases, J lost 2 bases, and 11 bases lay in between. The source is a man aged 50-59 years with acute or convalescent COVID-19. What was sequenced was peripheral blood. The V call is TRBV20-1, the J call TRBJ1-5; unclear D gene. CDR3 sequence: CSASDDVGNQPQHF. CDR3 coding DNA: TGCAGTGCTAGTGACGATGTAGGCAATCAGCCCCAGCATTTT.